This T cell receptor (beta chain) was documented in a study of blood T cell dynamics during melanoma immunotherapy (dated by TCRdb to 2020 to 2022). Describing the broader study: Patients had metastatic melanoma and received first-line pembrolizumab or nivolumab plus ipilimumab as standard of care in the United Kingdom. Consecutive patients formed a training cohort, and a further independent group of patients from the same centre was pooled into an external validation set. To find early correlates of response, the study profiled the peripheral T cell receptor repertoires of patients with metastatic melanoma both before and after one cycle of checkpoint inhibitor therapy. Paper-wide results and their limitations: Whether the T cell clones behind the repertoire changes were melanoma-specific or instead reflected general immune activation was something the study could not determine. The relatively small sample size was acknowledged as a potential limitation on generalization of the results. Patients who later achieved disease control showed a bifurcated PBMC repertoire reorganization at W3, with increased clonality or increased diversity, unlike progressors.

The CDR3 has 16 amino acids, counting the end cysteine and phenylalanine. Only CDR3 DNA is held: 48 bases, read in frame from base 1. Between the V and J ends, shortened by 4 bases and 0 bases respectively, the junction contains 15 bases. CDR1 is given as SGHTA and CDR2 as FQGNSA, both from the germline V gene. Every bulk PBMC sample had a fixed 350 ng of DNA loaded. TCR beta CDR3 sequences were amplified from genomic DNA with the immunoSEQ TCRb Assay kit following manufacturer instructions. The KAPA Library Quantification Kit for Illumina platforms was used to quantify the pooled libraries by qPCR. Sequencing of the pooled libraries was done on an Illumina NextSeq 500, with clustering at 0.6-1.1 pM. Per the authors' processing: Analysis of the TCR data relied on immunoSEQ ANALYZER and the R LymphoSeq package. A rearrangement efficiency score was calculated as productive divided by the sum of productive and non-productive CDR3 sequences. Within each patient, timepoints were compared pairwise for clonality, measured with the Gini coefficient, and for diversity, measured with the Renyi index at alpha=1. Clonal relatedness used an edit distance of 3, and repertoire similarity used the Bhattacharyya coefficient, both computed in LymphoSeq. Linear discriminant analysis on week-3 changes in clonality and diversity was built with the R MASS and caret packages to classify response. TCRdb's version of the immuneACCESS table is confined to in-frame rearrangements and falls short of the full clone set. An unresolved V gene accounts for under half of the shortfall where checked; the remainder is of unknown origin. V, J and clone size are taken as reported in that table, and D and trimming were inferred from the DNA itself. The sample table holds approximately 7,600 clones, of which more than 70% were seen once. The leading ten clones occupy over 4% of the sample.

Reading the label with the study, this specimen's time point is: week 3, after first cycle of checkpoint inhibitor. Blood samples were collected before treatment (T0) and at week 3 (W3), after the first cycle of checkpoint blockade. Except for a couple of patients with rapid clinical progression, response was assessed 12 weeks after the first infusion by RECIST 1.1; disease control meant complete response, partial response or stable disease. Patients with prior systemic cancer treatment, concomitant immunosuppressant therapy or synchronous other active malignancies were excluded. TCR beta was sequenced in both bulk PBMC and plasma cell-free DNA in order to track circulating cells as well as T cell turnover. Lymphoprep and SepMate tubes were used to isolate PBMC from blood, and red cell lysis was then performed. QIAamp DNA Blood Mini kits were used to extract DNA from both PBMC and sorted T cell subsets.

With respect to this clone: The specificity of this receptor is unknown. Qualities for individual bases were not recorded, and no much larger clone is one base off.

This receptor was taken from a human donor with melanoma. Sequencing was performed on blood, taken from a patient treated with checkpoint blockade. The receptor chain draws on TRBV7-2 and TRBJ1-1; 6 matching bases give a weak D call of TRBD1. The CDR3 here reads CASSSRGGGLNTEAFF. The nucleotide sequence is TGTGCCAGCAGCTCCCGGGGTGGGGGGCTGAACACTGAAGCTTTCTTT. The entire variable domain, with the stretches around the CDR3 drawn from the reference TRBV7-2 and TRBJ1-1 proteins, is GAGVSQSPSNKVTEKGKDVELRCDPISGHTALYWYRQSLGQGLEFLIYFQGNSAPDKSGLPSDRFSAERTGGSVSTLTIQRTQQEDSAVYLCASSSRGGGLNTEAFFGQGTRLTVV.